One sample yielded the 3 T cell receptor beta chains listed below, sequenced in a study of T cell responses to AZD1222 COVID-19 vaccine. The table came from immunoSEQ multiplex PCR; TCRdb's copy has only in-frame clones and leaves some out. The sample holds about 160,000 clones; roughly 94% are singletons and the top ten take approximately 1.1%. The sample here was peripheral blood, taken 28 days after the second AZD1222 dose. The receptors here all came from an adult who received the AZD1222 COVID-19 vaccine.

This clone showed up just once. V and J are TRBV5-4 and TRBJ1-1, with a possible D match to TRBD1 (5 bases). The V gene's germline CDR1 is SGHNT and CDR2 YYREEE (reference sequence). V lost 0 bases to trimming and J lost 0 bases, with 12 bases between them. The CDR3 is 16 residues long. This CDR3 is CASSLEGTVMNTEAFF. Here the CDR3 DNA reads TGTGCCAGCAGCTTGGAAGGGACCGTCATGAACACTGAAGCTTTCTTT.

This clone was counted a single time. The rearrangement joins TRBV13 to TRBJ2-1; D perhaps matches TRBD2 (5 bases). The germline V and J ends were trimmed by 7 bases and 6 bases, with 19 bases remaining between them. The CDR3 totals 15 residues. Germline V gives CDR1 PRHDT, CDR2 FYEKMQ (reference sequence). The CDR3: CASNQRTGFGNEQFF. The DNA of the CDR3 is TGTGCCAGCAACCAACGGACGGGGTTTGGCAATGAGCAGTTCTTC.

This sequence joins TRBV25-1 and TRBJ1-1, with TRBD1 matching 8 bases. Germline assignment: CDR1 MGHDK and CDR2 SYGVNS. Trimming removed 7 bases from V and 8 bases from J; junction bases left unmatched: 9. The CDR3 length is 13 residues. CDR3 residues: CASTQGDIVEAFF. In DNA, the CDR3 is TGTGCCAGCACACAGGGGGATATAGTGGAAGCTTTCTTT.